This T cell receptor (beta chain) stems from a study of shared clonotypes between healthy human individuals. At the level of the study: Aged between 18 and 49, the donors were a couple of women and three men.

Libraries were prepared by immunoSEQ multiplex PCR; TCRdb keeps only in-frame clonotypes and omits some of them. The table has some 1.5 million clones, under 99% seen once. Trimming took off 3 bases at V and 5 bases at J, with 18 bases between the two ends. Germline V gene data show CDR1 as SGHNT and CDR2 as YYREEE (reference sequence). The CDR3 runs to 15 residues. The chain couples TRBV5-4 to TRBJ2-7, with D maybe TRBD1 (5 bases). The sequence derives from a man aged 25 to 40 in good health. Sequencing was done on a sample of naive CD4+ T cells sorted from blood. Indicated subset: CD45RA+ positively selected. The CDR3 bases are TGTGCCAGCAGCTCTAAGGACAAAGGTGGGGACGAGCAGTACTTC. This translates into CASSSKDKGGDEQYF.